Following are 14 T cell receptor beta chains from one sample sequenced in a study of CXCR3-negative and CXCR3-positive naive CD8 T cells. The study made its TRB cDNA libraries by 5' RACE, adding UMI labels. Reanalyzing the 5' RACE reads, TCRdb keeps one entry per CDR3 protein, without DNA. This sample contains tens of thousands of distinct CDR3 sequences. The sample consisted of memory CD8+ T cells from blood. The receptors here all came from a human donor in good health. Some clones in this sample may be carry-over from other donors' samples.

This chain connects TRBV4-3 to TRBJ2-1; TCRdb picks TRBD2, but there is no DNA to check that call. This CDR3 contains 17 residues. Germline lookup yields CDR1 LGHNA and CDR2 YSLEER. This CDR3 reads CASSQDPSGRPYNEQFF.

The chain combines TRBV5-1 with TRBJ1-1; there is no DNA to check the TCRdb D call of TRBD1. Germline V gene lookup returns CDR1 SGHRS and CDR2 YFSETQ. The CDR3 has 14 residues. CDR3 loop: CASSFQLGPTEAFF.

CDR3 amino acids: CATSRPPYGAFF. The J gene is TRBJ1-1, the V gene TRBV15; lacking DNA, the TRBD1 call made by TCRdb goes unchecked. The CDR3 consists of 12 residues. CDR1 and CDR2 (germline): LNHNV, YYDKDF (reference sequence).

The chain has TRBV7-9 and TRBJ2-3; TCRdb proposes TRBD2, but this gene call is untestable without DNA. CDR3 length: 20 amino acids. Germline CDR1 and CDR2: SEHNR and FQNEAQ (reference sequence). The CDR3 loop reads CASSILSPQVAGEGTDTQHF.

The chain links TRBV12-3 or TRBV12-4 to TRBJ1-2. This CDR3 spans 14 amino acids. CDR3 in amino acids: CASSPQFSNYGYTF.

This sequence joins TRBV3-1 and TRBJ2-7; TCRdb designates TRBD2, a call that cannot be tested without DNA. Looked up from germline, CDR1 is LGHDT and CDR2 is YNNKEL (reference sequence). This CDR3 is 16 amino acids long. The CDR3 sequence: CASSHFTSGRAYEQYF.

CDR3 amino acids: CSVDQGGDLPNTGELFF. V and J are TRBV29-1 and TRBJ2-2; TCRdb calls TRBD2, which cannot be checked without DNA. The CDR3 totals 17 residues. Germline CDR1 and CDR2: SQVTM and ANQGSEA.

The CDR3 sequence: CASAQEGTNTDTQYF. This chain links TRBV6-5 with TRBJ2-3; without DNA, the TCRdb call of TRBD2 cannot be checked. Germline CDR1 and CDR2: MNHEY and SVGAGI. The CDR3 is 15 residues long.

The rearrangement uses TRBV21-1 and TRBJ1-1; TCRdb names TRBD1, which stays unverified in the absence of DNA. TRBV21-1 is a documented pseudogene. This CDR3 has 16 residues. The CDR3 sequence: CASSNGTHYQNTEAFF.

The J gene is TRBJ2-1, the V gene TRBV24-1; the TCRdb D gene call, TRBD2, has no DNA to confirm it. Germline V gene data show CDR1 as KGHDR and CDR2 as SFDVKD. The length of the CDR3 is 14 residues. CDR3 loop: CATSAGESYNEQFF.

The V and J genes are TRBV28 and TRBJ2-5. The germline V gene has CDR1 MDHEN and CDR2 SYDVKM. The CDR3 spans 13 residues. This CDR3 is CASSLMMAETQYF.

J is TRBJ1-1 and V is TRBV11-2. Germline-derived CDR1 and CDR2 are SGHAT and FQNNGV. This CDR3 has 15 residues. The chain's CDR3 is CASRGGRAMNTEAFF.

CDR3: CSVEGRMIGAEYRFF. The rearrangement uses TRBV29-1 and TRBJ2-1. CDR1 is SQVTM and CDR2 is ANQGSEA in the germline V gene. The CDR3 is 15 residues long.

The chain links TRBV20-1 to TRBJ2-2. CDR3 size: 15 residues. CDR1 is DFQATT and CDR2 is SNEGSKA in the germline V gene (reference sequence). The CDR3 sequence is CSARAGQVNTGELFF.